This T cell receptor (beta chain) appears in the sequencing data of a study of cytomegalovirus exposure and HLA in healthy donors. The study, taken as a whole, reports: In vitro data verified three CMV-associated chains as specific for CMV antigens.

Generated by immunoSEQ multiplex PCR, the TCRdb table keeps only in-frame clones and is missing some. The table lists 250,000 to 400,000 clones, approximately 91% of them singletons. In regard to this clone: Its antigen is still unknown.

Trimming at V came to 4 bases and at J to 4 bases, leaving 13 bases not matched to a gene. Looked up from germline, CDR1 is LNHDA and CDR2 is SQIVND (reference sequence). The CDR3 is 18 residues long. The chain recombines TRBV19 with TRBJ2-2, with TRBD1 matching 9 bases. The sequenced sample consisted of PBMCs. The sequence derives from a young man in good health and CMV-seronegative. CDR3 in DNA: TGTGCCAGTAGTACCCTCCCGCACAGGGGGCAGGTCACCGGGGAGCTGTTTTTT. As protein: CASSTLPHRGQVTGELFF.